Each of the 28 T cell receptor beta chains below was sequenced from the same sample in a study of CXCR3-negative and CXCR3-positive naive CD8 T cells. The study made its TRB cDNA libraries by 5' RACE, adding UMI labels. With the 5' RACE reads reprocessed, TCRdb shows one record per CDR3 protein and no DNA. This sample's clone table lists 75,000 or so distinct CDR3 sequences. The source material was naive CXCR3- CD8+ T cells from blood. Described subset: CD45RO-CCR7+CD27+CD95- naive CD8+ T cells lacking CXCR3 (TNR3-). Receptors were obtained from a human donor in good health. Some clones in this sample may be carry-over from other donors' samples.

This chain joins TRBV28 and TRBJ2-3; TCRdb calls TRBD2, which cannot be checked without DNA. The CDR3 totals 18 residues. The germline V gene has CDR1 MDHEN and CDR2 SYDVKM. The CDR3 is CASSFLSGVPSSTDTQYF.

This chain connects TRBV29-1 to TRBJ2-3; TCRdb designates TRBD1, a call that cannot be tested without DNA. The germline CDR1 and CDR2 sequences are SQVTM and ANQGSEA. This CDR3 is built from 14 residues. The CDR3 sequence: CSALREWVADTQYF.

This sequence joins TRBV29-1 and TRBJ1-1; TCRdb gives TRBD1 as the D gene, but with no DNA this cannot be confirmed. The CDR3 runs to 16 residues. Germline loops: CDR1 SQVTM, CDR2 ANQGSEA. CDR3 residues: CSVLGGSLGFSTEVFF.

V and J are TRBV5-1 and TRBJ2-3. The CDR3 runs 14 residues. In germline, CDR1 is SGHRS, CDR2 YFSETQ. CDR3 residues: CASSLVWLADTQYF.

The J gene is TRBJ2-7, the V gene TRBV7-2; TCRdb designates TRBD1, a call that cannot be tested without DNA. Per the germline V gene, CDR1 is SGHTA and CDR2 is FQGNSA. There are 15 residues in the CDR3. The CDR3 sequence: CASSPPGQNTYEQYF.

The chain uses TRBV30 and TRBJ2-5; TCRdb gives TRBD2 as the D gene, but with no DNA this cannot be confirmed. CDR1 is GTSNPN, CDR2 SVGIG, per germline (reference sequence). CDR3 length equals 14 residues. CDR3 region: CAWSRLAGLETQYF.

The V gene is TRBV5-1, the J gene TRBJ1-2; TCRdb selects TRBD1, and the lack of DNA leaves this call unchecked. Germline lookup yields CDR1 SGHRS and CDR2 YFSETQ. CDR3 length: 17 residues. This chain's CDR3 is CASSLDRPRTTPGRSTF. The whole variable domain, filled in from reference TRBV5-1 and TRBJ1-2, reads KAGVTQTPRYLIKTRGQQVTLSCSPISGHRSVSWYQQTPGQGLQFLFEYFSETQRNKGNFPGRFSGRQFSNSRSEMNVSTLELGDSALYLCASSLDRPRTTPGRSTFGSGTRLTVV.

The chain links TRBV5-1 to TRBJ1-2. The CDR3 runs 13 residues. Germline lookup yields CDR1 SGHRS and CDR2 YFSETQ. CDR3 residues: CASRPTFNYGYTF. The full variable domain, its missing parts supplied by reference TRBV5-1 and TRBJ1-2, is KAGVTQTPRYLIKTRGQQVTLSCSPISGHRSVSWYQQTPGQGLQFLFEYFSETQRNKGNFPGRFSGRQFSNSRSEMNVSTLELGDSALYLCASRPTFNYGYTFGSGTRLTVV.

The genes are TRBV5-1 and TRBJ1-1; TCRdb lists TRBD1, though no DNA is available to test this call. CDR3 length equals 15 residues. Germline V gene sequence: CDR1 SGHRS, CDR2 YFSETQ. This CDR3 reads CASSNLENTPPEAFF. The complete variable domain, with remaining parts taken from reference TRBV5-1 and TRBJ1-1, reads KAGVTQTPRYLIKTRGQQVTLSCSPISGHRSVSWYQQTPGQGLQFLFEYFSETQRNKGNFPGRFSGRQFSNSRSEMNVSTLELGDSALYLCASSNLENTPPEAFFGQGTRLTVV.

The chain recombines TRBV5-1 with TRBJ2-7. The CDR3 contains 13 residues. Germline loops: CDR1 SGHRS, CDR2 YFSETQ. CDR3 loop: CASRIGASYEQYF.

The chain uses TRBV14 and TRBJ1-5; the TCRdb call, TRBD1, lacks DNA for checking. CDR3 size: 14 residues. The V gene's germline CDR1 is SGHDN and CDR2 FVKESK. CDR3 residues: CASSPGGSNQPQHF.

V gene TRBV15 combines with J gene TRBJ1-5. Germline loops: CDR1 LNHNV, CDR2 YYDKDF (reference sequence). The CDR3 covers 16 residues. This chain's CDR3 is CATSRVSRVPDQPRHF. Drawing the rest from reference TRBV15 and TRBJ1-5, the complete variable domain is DAMVIQNPRYQVTQFGKPVTLSCSQTLNHNVMYWYQQKSSQAPKLLFHYYDKDFNNEADTPDNFQSRRPNTSFCFLDIRSPGLGDTAMYLCATSRVSRVPDQPRHFGDGTRLSIL.

The chain is built from TRBV19 and TRBJ2-2; TCRdb proposes TRBD1, but this gene call is untestable without DNA. This CDR3 is built from 13 residues. The germline V gene has CDR1 LNHDA and CDR2 SQIVND (reference sequence). The CDR3: CASIFSGTGELFF.

The chain couples TRBV27 to TRBJ2-3; the TRBD1 assignment by TCRdb is unverifiable without DNA. The CDR3 has 17 residues. CDR1 is MNHEY, CDR2 SMNVEV, per germline (reference sequence). CDR3 in amino acids: CASSLGTPDGQGRPQYF.

The rearrangement uses TRBV7-9 and TRBJ2-7; TCRdb lists TRBD1, though no DNA is available to test this call. The CDR3 length is 15 residues. The germline gives CDR1 SEHNR, CDR2 FQNEAQ (reference sequence). This CDR3 reads CASSSDRGSTGEQYF.

The chain couples TRBV9 to TRBJ1-5; TCRdb names TRBD1, which stays unverified in the absence of DNA. CDR3 size: 15 residues. Germline CDR1 and CDR2: SGDLS and YYNGEE. The CDR3 is CASSVGGTGNQPQHF.

The V and J genes are TRBV2 and TRBJ2-7; with no DNA, the TCRdb D assignment of TRBD1 cannot be verified. From germline, CDR1 is SNHLY and CDR2 FYNNEI. This CDR3 has 13 residues. The CDR3 protein is CATLEGTPAEQYF.

V gene TRBV12-3 or TRBV12-4 combines with J gene TRBJ2-1. The CDR3 runs to 16 residues. CDR3 amino acids: CASSLGGSSSYNEQFF.

V is TRBV28 and J is TRBJ1-5; the TRBD1 assignment by TCRdb is unverifiable without DNA. The CDR3 covers 15 residues. Germline V gene lookup returns CDR1 MDHEN and CDR2 SYDVKM. The chain's CDR3 is CASSLGGQGIQPQHF.

The rearrangement joins TRBV20-1 to TRBJ2-1. The germline V gene encodes CDR1 DFQATT and CDR2 SNEGSKA (reference sequence). The CDR3 is 16 residues long. The CDR3 loop reads CSAIPTRSLAFDEQFF.

The chain is built from TRBV14 and TRBJ1-1; with no DNA, the TCRdb D assignment of TRBD1 cannot be verified. Germline V lookup: CDR1 SGHDN, CDR2 FVKESK. The CDR3 runs 15 residues. The CDR3 region is CASSHRTGDYTEAFF.

V gene TRBV10-2 combines with J gene TRBJ2-7. The germline V gene encodes CDR1 WSHSY and CDR2 SAAADI. The CDR3 length is 12 residues. The chain's CDR3 is CASRSSRYEQYF.

The chain employs TRBV29-1 and TRBJ2-7; TCRdb indicates TRBD1, and absent DNA this call remains unverified. CDR1 and CDR2 (germline): SQVTM, ANQGSEA. The CDR3 length is 13 residues. The CDR3 reads CSVAGERPDEQYF.

Judged by frequency, this clonotype is medium-sized. The J gene is TRBJ2-7, the V gene TRBV10-1; TCRdb's D call, TRBD1, is unchecked because there is no DNA. CDR1 WNHNN and CDR2 SYGVQD come from the germline V gene (reference sequence). CDR3 size: 14 residues. The CDR3 protein is CASSGGEKPYEQYF.

The rearrangement links TRBV7-9 to TRBJ1-1; TCRdb's assignment of TRBD1 cannot be checked, as there is no DNA. The germline CDR1 and CDR2 sequences are SEHNR and FQNEAQ (reference sequence). This CDR3 contains 13 residues. CDR3 residues: CASSLLGGREAFF.

The chain couples TRBV7-6 to TRBJ2-7; TCRdb returns TRBD2, unconfirmable since there is no DNA. The germline gives CDR1 SGHVS, CDR2 FNYEAQ. The CDR3 consists of 14 residues. CDR3 region: CASSVAVGVDEQYF.

This chain's CDR3 is CASSGSGRASYEQYF. The chain combines TRBV11-2 with TRBJ2-7; as DNA is missing, the TRBD2 call by TCRdb cannot be tested. The CDR3 sequence is 15 residues long. Germline V gene data show CDR1 as SGHAT and CDR2 as FQNNGV.

The chain links TRBV25-1 to TRBJ1-1; absent DNA, TCRdb's TRBD1 call cannot be checked. Looked up from germline, CDR1 is MGHDK and CDR2 is SYGVNS. The CDR3 sequence is 15 residues long. The CDR3: CATMRGPGMNTEAFF.